The rows below give T cell receptor beta chains drawn from one sample of a study of blood T cell repertoires in COVID-19. Method: immunoSEQ multiplex PCR; TCRdb's copy keeps in-frame clones and lacks some. The repertoire holds roughly 200,000 clones, roughly 76% seen once, with more than 6.5% in the top ten. The sequenced material came from peripheral blood. The receptor set was obtained from a woman between 45 and 60 years old with active or convalescent COVID-19. Each CDR3 is given with its conserved first and last residue. D genes are given only for firm matches. Some rows have no size entry. The others give once, few or many, or a class for an expanded clone.

>TRBV4-3|-|TRBJ2-6|-
TGCGCCAGCAGCCAAGACCAGGGGAGAGGGGCCAACGTCCTGACTTTC
CASSQDQGRGANVLTF
>TRBV2|few|TRBJ1-5|-
TGTGCCAGCAGAGGACAGATCAATCAGCCCCAGCATTTT
CASRGQINQPQHF
>TRBV19|-|TRBJ1-5|TRBD1
TGTGCCAGTAGTACGTCGACAGGGCAGGGGCAGCCCCAGCATTTT
CASSTSTGQGQPQHF
>TRBV11-2|-|TRBJ2-2|-
TGTGCCAGCAGAGGGTACAGGGATCCCGGGGAGCTGTTTTTT
CASRGYRDPGELFF
>TRBV25-1|-|TRBJ1-4|TRBD1
TGTGCCAGCAGTGATGACAGGGGAGCTGAAAAACTGTTTTTT
CASSDDRGAEKLFF
>TRBV5-6|-|TRBJ1-2|-
TGTGCCAGCAGCTTGTTGAGGGGAGGTGGCTACACCTTC
CASSLLRGGGYTF
>TRBV10-1|-|TRBJ1-3|TRBD1
TGCGCCAGCAGCGCCCGAGGGGACAGGGGTCGAACCGCTGGAAACACCATATATTTT
CASSARGDRGRTAGNTIYF
>TRBV29-1|-|TRBJ2-5|TRBD2
TGCAGCGTTAGGAGCGGGAGTACTCAGACCCAGTACTTC
CSVRSGSTQTQYF
>TRBV29-1|-|TRBJ2-1|-
TGCAGCGTGGGTGCGACGGCCGGTGGGCACGAGCAGTTCTTC
CSVGATAGGHEQFF
>TRBV23-1|few|TRBJ2-1|-
TGCGCCAGCAGCCTAACGAAACCCCCCTCCTACAATGAGCAGTTCTTC
CASSLTKPPSYNEQFF
>TRBV6-2/TRBV6-3|-|TRBJ2-7|TRBD2
TGTGCCAGCAGTTACAAACTAAGACTAGCGGGTTCCCACGTCCCTGAATACGAGCAGTACTTC
CASSYKLRLAGSHVPEYEQYF
>TRBV27|-|TRBJ1-6|TRBD1
TGTGCCAGCAGTTCCGGGACAGTCTCCTATAATTCACCCCTCCACTTT
CASSSGTVSYNSPLHF
>TRBV7-9|few|TRBJ1-1|-
TGTGCCAGCAGCTCACAGGGTCGGGCGACTGAAGCTTTCTTT
CASSSQGRATEAFF
>TRBV10-2|-|TRBJ2-1|-
TGCGCCAGCAGTCTGGACAGAGGTGCCTACAATGAGCAGTTCTTC
CASSLDRGAYNEQFF
>TRBV27|-|TRBJ1-4|-
TGTGCCAGCAGTTTATCATTGGGCACAACTAATGAAAAACTGTTTTTT
CASSLSLGTTNEKLFF
>TRBV5-6|few|TRBJ2-2|-
TGTGCCAGCAGCTTGAACAGACGACGTGACACCGGGGAGCTGTTTTTT
CASSLNRRRDTGELFF
>TRBV29-1|-|TRBJ1-2|TRBD1
TGCAGCGTTGTGGGGACCGGACAGGGCTATGGCTACACCTTC
CSVVGTGQGYGYTF
>TRBV28|-|TRBJ1-2|TRBD1
TGTGCCAGCCTGGGACAGATCTATGGCTACACCTTC
CASLGQIYGYTF
>TRBV11-1|-|TRBJ1-2|-
TGTGCCAGCAGCCTCACAGGGTTCGGCTATGGCTACACCTTC
CASSLTGFGYGYTF
>TRBV6-6|-|TRBJ2-5|-
TGTGCCAGCAGGAGCCTTCGCGGGGGCCCCGGGGAGACCCAGTACTTC
CASRSLRGGPGETQYF
>TRBV28|-|TRBJ2-4|-
TGTGCCAGCAGCAGACAGGCGGGGGACAAAAACATTCAGTACTTC
CASSRQAGDKNIQYF
>TRBV5-1|-|TRBJ1-3|TRBD1
TGCGCCAGCAGCTTTGGACAGGCTAACTCTGGAAACACCATATATTTT
CASSFGQANSGNTIYF
>TRBV7-2|-|TRBJ2-7|-
TGTGCCAGCAGCGGGGGACTCCTGAGCTCCTACGAGCAGTACTTC
CASSGGLLSSYEQYF
>TRBV7-2|-|TRBJ1-2|TRBD1
TGTGCCAGCAGCCTGACAGGGGACCCTACAGGGGATGGCTACACCTTC
CASSLTGDPTGDGYTF
>TRBV5-1|-|TRBJ2-2|-
TGCGCCAGCAGCTTGGTTGCGGGGAGCTACACCGGGGAGCTGTTTTTT
CASSLVAGSYTGELFF
>TRBV3-1/TRBV3-2|few|TRBJ2-7|-
TGTGCCAGCAGCCCCGGTCAAGTGCCATACGAGCAGTACTTC
CASSPGQVPYEQYF
>TRBV4-2|-|TRBJ2-1|TRBD2
TGTGCCAGCAGCCAAGAGGGACTAGCGGGACATGAGCAGTTCTTC
CASSQEGLAGHEQFF
>TRBV4-1|-|TRBJ2-7|TRBD1
TGCGCCAGCGGCAGGGACAGGTACTACGAGCAGTACTTC
CASGRDRYYEQYF
>TRBV6-2/TRBV6-3|-|TRBJ1-2|-
TGTGCCAGCAGTTACTCCAGACAGGCTGGGAGCTACACCTTC
CASSYSRQAGSYTF
>TRBV19|few|TRBJ1-5|TRBD1
TGTGCCAGTAAGCGGACGCGGGACAGGGGCGTCAATCAGCCCCAGCATTTT
CASKRTRDRGVNQPQHF
>TRBV24-1|-|TRBJ2-1|TRBD2
TGTGCCACCAGTGATTTTAAGCTAGCGGTCTACAATGAGCAGTTCTTC
CATSDFKLAVYNEQFF
>TRBV6-5|-|TRBJ1-4|-
TGTGCCAGCACCATCCCACAGGGTAATGAAAAACTGTTTTTT
CASTIPQGNEKLFF
>TRBV4-3|-|TRBJ1-2|TRBD1
TGCGCCAGCAGCCAGCTACAGGGGGCCAACTATGGCTACACCTTC
CASSQLQGANYGYTF
>TRBV6-5|-|TRBJ1-5|-
TGTGCCAGCAGTTCGAAGACAACCCCGGGAAATCAGCCCCAGCATTTT
CASSSKTTPGNQPQHF
>TRBV5-4|-|TRBJ1-4|TRBD1
TGTGCCAGCAGTCAGGACAGGGGGCACGAAAAACTGTTTTTT
CASSQDRGHEKLFF
>TRBV27|few|TRBJ1-2|-
TGTGCCAGCAGTTTATCCCGGGGGAATGGCTACACCTTC
CASSLSRGNGYTF
>TRBV28|once|TRBJ1-6|-
TGTGCCAGCGGGGGGGGGCTCTATTCACCCCTCCACTTT
CASGGGLYSPLHF
>TRBV19|-|TRBJ1-1|-
TGTGCCAGTAGTATAAAGGGTTGGAGGACTGAAGCTTTCTTT
CASSIKGWRTEAFF
>TRBV6-5|-|TRBJ1-2|TRBD1
TGTGCCAGCAGCCGTGGGGACAGGGTGGCGGGCTACACCTTC
CASSRGDRVAGYTF
>TRBV19|-|TRBJ2-1|-
TGTGCCAGTAGTATAGGGTGGGGGCAAGAATATGAGCAGTTCTTC
CASSIGWGQEYEQFF
>TRBV18|-|TRBJ2-2|TRBD2
TGTGCCAGCTCAACAGCGGGAGCTCACACCGGGGAGCTGTTTTTT
CASSTAGAHTGELFF
>TRBV7-9|-|TRBJ1-6|-
TGTGCCAGCATGCCCCCAGGGGCCAGGGATAATTCACCCCTCCACTTT
CASMPPGARDNSPLHF
>TRBV20-1|few|TRBJ1-2|TRBD1
TGCAGTGCCGAGGGACAGGGTGGCTACACCTTC
CSAEGQGGYTF
>TRBV20-1|few|TRBJ1-2|-
TGCAGTGCTAGTGAGGGCAGGGCAGGCTATGGCTACACCTTC
CSASEGRAGYGYTF
>TRBV7-2|-|TRBJ1-2|TRBD1
TGTGCCAGCAGCACTCAACAGGGGTCCTATGGCTACACCTTC
CASSTQQGSYGYTF
>TRBV4-1|-|TRBJ1-2|-
TGCGCCAGCAGCCAGGAAGCGGGGGCTAACTATGGCTACACCTTC
CASSQEAGANYGYTF
>TRBV7-8|-|TRBJ2-3|-
TGTGCCAGCAGCTTAACTCTTACCTACACAGATACGCAGTATTTT
CASSLTLTYTDTQYF
>TRBV4-2|-|TRBJ2-3|TRBD2
TGTGCCAGCAGCCAAGCCCTGGAACTAGCGGGAGATACGCAGTATTTT
CASSQALELAGDTQYF
>TRBV7-9|once|TRBJ1-4|-
TGTGCCAGCAGCCTGGGCCCAGAACTGTTTTTT
CASSLGPELFF
>TRBV18|-|TRBJ1-2|-
TGTGCCAGCTCACCACCGGTGGCCGGGGATAACTATGGCTACACCTTC
CASSPPVAGDNYGYTF
>TRBV19|-|TRBJ1-3|TRBD1
TGTGCCAGTAGTACCACAGGGGCTGGAAACACCATATATTTT
CASSTTGAGNTIYF